This TCR beta chain was identified during a study of T cells in Graves' hyperthyroidism and ophthalmopathy. A remark on this clonotype: Its cognate antigen is unknown.

Amplified TCR beta CDR3 regions derived from RNA transcripts. With the HTBI primer set, the TCR CDR3 went through a first round of RT-PCR. TCRdb redid the calling of the multiplex PCR reads with MiXCR, one entry per CDR3 protein. Here the sample spans 500,000 to 650,000 distinct CDR3 sequences, just under 20% being singletons. Ophthalmopathy patients had moderate-to-severe active disease, CAS ≥3, NOSPECS ≥4, and disease duration under 3 months. PBMCs were collected from a roughly 9.7 ml volume of fresh peripheral blood. Overall study findings and caveats: Stable hyperthyroidism and ophthalmopathy were separated using 13 V-J signatures.

J gave up 6 bases and V 4 bases, and 8 bases lay outside the gene matches. The germline CDR1 and CDR2 sequences are LNHDA and SQIVND (reference sequence). The CDR3 runs to 15 residues. This TCR derives from a man between 40 and 49 years old with Graves' ophthalmopathy. This chain links TRBV19 with TRBJ1-5; TRBD1 aligns across 8 bases. Sequencing was carried out using blood. CDR3 DNA: TGTGCCAGTAGTACCCCTACAGGGGGGTTTCAGCCCCAGCATTTT. It yields the protein CASSTPTGGFQPQHF.